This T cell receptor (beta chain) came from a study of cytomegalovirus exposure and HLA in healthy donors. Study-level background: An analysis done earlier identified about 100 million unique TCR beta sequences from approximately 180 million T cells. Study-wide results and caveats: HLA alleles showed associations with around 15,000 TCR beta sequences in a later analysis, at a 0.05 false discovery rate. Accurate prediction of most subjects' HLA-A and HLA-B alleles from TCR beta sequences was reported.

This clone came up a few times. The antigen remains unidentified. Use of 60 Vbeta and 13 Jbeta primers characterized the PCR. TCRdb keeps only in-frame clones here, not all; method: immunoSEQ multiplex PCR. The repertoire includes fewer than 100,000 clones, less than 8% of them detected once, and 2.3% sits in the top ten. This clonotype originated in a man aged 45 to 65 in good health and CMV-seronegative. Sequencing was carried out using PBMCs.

The DNA for the CDR3 is TGTGCCAGCAGTTACTCGAGTATTATGAACACTGAAGCTTTCTTT. Its translation: CASSYSSIMNTEAFF. The chain joins TRBV6-5 to TRBJ1-1; D unclear. The germline V gene has CDR1 MNHEY and CDR2 SVGAGI. CDR3 length: 15 residues. The V end was cut by 0 bases, the J end by 0 bases, with 8 bases between.